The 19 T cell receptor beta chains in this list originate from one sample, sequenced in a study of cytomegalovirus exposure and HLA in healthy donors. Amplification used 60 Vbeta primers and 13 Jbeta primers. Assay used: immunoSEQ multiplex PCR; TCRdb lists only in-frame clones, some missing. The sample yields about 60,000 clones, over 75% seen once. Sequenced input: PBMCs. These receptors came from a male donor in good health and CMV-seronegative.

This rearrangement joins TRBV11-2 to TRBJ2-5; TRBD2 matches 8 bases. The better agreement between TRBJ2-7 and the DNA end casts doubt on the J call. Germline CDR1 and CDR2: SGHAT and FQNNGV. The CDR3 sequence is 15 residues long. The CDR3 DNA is TGTGCCAGCAGCTTAGGGGGGCGGGGGGAAGACGAGCAGTACTTC. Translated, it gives CASSLGGRGEDEQYF.

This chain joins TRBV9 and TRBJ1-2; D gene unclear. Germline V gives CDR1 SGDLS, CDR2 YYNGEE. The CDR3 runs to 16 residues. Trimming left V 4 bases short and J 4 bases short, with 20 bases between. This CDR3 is CASSIPLVGSSYGYTF. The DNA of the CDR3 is TGTGCCAGCAGCATACCCCTCGTTGGATCTAGCTATGGCTACACCTTC.

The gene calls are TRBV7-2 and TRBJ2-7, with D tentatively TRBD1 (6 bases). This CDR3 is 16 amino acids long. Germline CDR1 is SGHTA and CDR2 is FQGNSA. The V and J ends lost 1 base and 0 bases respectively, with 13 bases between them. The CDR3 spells CASSLVPGQFSYEQYF. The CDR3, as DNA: TGTGCCAGCAGCTTAGTTCCCGGACAGTTCTCCTACGAGCAGTACTTC.

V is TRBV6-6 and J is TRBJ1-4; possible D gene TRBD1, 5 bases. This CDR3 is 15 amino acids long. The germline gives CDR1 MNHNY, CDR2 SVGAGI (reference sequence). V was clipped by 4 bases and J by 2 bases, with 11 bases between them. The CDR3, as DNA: TGTGCCAGCAGTTCCTTGGACACGACTAATGAAAAACTGTTTTTT. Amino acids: CASSSLDTTNEKLFF.

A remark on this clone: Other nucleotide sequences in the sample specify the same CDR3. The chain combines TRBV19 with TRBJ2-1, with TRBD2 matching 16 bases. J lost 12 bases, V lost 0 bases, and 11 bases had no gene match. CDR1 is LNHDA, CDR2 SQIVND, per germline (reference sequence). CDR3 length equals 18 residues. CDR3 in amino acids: CASSIDPPGTSGGAVQFF. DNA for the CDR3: TGTGCCAGTAGTATAGACCCACCCGGGACTAGCGGGGGGGCGGTGCAGTTCTTC.

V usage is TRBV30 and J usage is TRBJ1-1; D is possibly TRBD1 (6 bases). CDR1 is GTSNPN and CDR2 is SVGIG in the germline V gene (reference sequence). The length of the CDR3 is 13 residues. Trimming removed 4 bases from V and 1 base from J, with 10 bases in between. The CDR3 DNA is TGTGCCTGGATCCGGACAGAGAACACTGAAGCTTTCTTT. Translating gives CAWIRTENTEAFF.

Here the CDR3 reads CASSVRHRGEEQYF. DNA of the CDR3: TGTGCCAGCAGTGTAAGGCACAGGGGTGAGGAGCAGTACTTC. This chain links TRBV2 with TRBJ2-7; TRBD1 matches at 7 bases. The CDR3 spans 14 residues. Germline values: CDR1 SNHLY, CDR2 FYNNEI. The ends lost 4 bases at V and 7 bases at J; junction bases unmatched: 10.

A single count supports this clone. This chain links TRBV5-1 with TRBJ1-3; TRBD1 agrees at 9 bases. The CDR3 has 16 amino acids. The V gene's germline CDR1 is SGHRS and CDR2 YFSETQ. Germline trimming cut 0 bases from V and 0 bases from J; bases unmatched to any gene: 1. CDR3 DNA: TGCGCCAGCAGCTTGGCGGACAGGGGCTCTGGAAACACCATATATTTT. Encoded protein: CASSLADRGSGNTIYF.

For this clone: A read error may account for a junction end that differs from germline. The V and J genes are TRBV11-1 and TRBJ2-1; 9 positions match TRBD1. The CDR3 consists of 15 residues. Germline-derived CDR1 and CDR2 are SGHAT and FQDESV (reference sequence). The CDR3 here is CATSRGTGSYNEQFF. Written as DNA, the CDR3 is TGTGCCACCAGCAGAGGGACAGGGTCCTACAATGAGCAGTTCTTC.

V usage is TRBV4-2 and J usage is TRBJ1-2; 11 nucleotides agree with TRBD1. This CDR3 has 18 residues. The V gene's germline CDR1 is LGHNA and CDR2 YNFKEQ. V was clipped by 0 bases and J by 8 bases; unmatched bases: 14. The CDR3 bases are TGTGCCAGCAGCCAAGATTTAAGATTGGACAGGGGGCAAAAGGGCTACACCTTC. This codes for CASSQDLRLDRGQKGYTF.

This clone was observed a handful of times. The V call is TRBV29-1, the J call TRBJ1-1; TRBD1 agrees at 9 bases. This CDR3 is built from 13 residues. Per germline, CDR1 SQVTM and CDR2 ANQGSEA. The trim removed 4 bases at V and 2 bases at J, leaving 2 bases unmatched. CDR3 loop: CSVGDRENTEAFF. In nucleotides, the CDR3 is TGCAGCGTTGGGGACAGGGAAAACACTGAAGCTTTCTTT.

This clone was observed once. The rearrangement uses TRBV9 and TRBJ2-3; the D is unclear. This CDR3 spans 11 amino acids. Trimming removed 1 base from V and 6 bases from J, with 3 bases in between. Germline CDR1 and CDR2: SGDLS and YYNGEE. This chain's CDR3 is CASSVYDTQYF. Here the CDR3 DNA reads TGTGCCAGCAGCGTATATGATACGCAGTATTTT.

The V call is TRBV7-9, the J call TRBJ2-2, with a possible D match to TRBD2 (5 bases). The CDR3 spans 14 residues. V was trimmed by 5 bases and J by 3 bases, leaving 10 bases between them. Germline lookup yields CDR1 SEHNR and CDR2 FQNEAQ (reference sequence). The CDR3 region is CASSIGLDTGELFF. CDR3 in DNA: TGTGCCAGCAGCATTGGACTGGACACCGGGGAGCTGTTTTTT.

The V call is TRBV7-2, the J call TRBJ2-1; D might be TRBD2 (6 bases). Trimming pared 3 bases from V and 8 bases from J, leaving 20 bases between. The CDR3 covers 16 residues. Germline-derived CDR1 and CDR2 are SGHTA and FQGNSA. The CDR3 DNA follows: TGTGCCAGCAGCTTGGTGCGGGGAACCCTGGGGGATGAGCAGTTCTTC. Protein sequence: CASSLVRGTLGDEQFF.

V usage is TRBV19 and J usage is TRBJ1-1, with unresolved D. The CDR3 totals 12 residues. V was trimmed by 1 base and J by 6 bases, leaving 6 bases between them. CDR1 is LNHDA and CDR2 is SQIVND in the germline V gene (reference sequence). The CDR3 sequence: CASSIGTSEAFF. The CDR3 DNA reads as TGTGCCAGTAGTATAGGCACATCTGAAGCTTTCTTT.

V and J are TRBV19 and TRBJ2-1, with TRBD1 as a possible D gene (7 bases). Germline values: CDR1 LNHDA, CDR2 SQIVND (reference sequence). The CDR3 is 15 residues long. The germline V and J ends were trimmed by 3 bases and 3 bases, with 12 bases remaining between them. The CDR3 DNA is TGTGCCAGTAGTATTCAGGGGGGAGACTACAATGAGCAGTTCTTC. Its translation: CASSIQGGDYNEQFF.

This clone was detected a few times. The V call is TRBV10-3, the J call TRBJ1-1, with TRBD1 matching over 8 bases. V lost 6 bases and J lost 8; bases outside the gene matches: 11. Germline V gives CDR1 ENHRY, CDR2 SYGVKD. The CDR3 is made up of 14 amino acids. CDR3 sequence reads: CAISPGTGYGEAFF. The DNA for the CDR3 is TGTGCCATCAGCCCCGGGACAGGTTATGGAGAAGCTTTCTTT.

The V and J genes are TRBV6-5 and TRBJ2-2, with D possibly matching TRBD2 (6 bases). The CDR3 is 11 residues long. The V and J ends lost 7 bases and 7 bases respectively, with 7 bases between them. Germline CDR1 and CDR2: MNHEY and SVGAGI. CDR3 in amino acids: CASNGGGELFF. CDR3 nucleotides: TGTGCCAGCAACGGGGGCGGGGAGCTGTTTTTT.

In nucleotides, the CDR3 is TGTGCCAGCTCACCAAGGGGGCAGGCCCCAGTTGGGCACACTGAAGCTTTCTTT. Its translation is CASSPRGQAPVGHTEAFF. V gene TRBV18 combines with J gene TRBJ1-1, with TRBD1 matching 7 bases. CDR3 length: 18 residues. Germline assignment: CDR1 KGHSH and CDR2 LQKENI. V was clipped by 2 bases and J by 3 bases; unmatched bases: 15.